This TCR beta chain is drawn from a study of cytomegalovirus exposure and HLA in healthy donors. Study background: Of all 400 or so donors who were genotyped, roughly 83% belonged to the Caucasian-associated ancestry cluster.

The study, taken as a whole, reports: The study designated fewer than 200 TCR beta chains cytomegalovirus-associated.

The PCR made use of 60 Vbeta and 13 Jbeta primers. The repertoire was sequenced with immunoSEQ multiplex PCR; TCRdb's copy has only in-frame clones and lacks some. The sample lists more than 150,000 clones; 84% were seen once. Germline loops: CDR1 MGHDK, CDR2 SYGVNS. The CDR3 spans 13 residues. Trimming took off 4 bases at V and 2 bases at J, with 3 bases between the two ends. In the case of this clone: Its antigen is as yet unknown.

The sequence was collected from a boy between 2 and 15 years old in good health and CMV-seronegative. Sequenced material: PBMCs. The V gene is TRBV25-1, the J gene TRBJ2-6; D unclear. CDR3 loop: CASSVTGANVLTF. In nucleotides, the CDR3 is TGTGCCAGCAGTGTCACTGGGGCCAACGTCCTGACTTTC.